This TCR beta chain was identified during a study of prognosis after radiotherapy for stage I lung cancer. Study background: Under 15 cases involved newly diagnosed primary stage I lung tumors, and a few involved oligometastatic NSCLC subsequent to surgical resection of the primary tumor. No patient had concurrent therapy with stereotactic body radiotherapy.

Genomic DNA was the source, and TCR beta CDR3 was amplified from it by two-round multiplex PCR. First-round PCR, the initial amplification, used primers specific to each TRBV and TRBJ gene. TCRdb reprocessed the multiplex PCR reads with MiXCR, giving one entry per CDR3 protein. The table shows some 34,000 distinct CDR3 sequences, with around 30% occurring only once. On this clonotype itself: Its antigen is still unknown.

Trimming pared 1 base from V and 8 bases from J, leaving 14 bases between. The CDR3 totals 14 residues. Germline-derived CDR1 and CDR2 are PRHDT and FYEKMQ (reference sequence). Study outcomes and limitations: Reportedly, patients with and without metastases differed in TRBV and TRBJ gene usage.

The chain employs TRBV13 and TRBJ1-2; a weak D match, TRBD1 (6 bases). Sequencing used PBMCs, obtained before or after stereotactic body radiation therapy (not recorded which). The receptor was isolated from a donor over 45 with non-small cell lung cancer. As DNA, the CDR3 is TGTGCCAGCAGCTTAGAGGGGGTGAGGCAAGGCTACACCTTC. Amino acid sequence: CASSLEGVRQGYTF.